The present TCR beta chain was sequenced within a study of OX40 agonist ivuxolimab in advanced cancers. At the level of the study: Every 2 weeks, ivuxolimab was infused into the patients intravenously at between 0.01 and 10 mg/kg. Dose-escalation patients had hepatocellular carcinoma, melanoma, renal cell or head and neck cancer. Participants could have had prior anti-PD-1, anti-PD-L1 or anti-CTLA-4 therapy, and 40% had some. Study findings and constraints: Partial responders at 0.1-3.0 mg/kg had among the lowest clonal expansion.

This clone was detected only once. Antigen: not known. The CDR3 runs 17 residues. Germline V lookup: CDR1 SGHVT, CDR2 SQSDAQ. Trimming cost V 7 bases and J 0 bases, with 22 bases left between them. TCRdb keeps only in-frame clones here, not all; method: immunoSEQ multiplex PCR. In the table there are tens of thousands of clones, about four fifths of which are singletons. The specimen was CD4+ or CD8+ T cells sorted from blood, collected in a trial of the OX40 agonist ivuxolimab. The clonotype comes from an adult with an advanced solid tumor such as melanoma, head and neck, liver or kidney cancer. J is TRBJ2-7 and V is TRBV7-4, with D perhaps TRBD1 (6 bases). The CDR3 DNA follows: TGTGCCAGCAACGAAGGGGGACAAGGACTTAACTCCTACGAGCAGTACTTC. Its translation: CASNEGGQGLNSYEQYF.